These 29 T cell receptor beta chains were sequenced from one sample in a study of shared clonotypes between healthy human individuals. This table comes from immunoSEQ multiplex PCR, and its TCRdb copy is limited to in-frame clones, with some not included. Of 150,000 to 200,000 clones in the sample, approximately 92% were seen once. The sequencing input was naive CD4+ T cells sorted from blood. Described subset: CD45RA+ positively selected. The receptors stem from a woman in her twenties or thirties in good health.

The chain employs TRBV18 and TRBJ2-5; D is unclear. Germline assignment: CDR1 KGHSH and CDR2 LQKENI. The CDR3 contains 14 residues. Deletions cut 9 bases from V and 4 bases from J, with 18 bases between. The CDR3 bases are TGTGCCAGTTCGATGCCGGCGAGTGGAGAGACCCAGTACTTC. Its protein is CASSMPASGETQYF.

The chain links TRBV6-5 to TRBJ1-1; 8 bases are a match to TRBD1. Germline-derived CDR1 and CDR2 are MNHEY and SVGAGI. This CDR3 contains 14 residues. The V gene end was trimmed by 5 bases and the J gene end by 4 bases; junction bases not matched to a gene: 6. This CDR3 is CASSPQGVGTEAFF. The DNA of the CDR3 is TGTGCCAGCAGTCCACAGGGGGTGGGCACTGAAGCTTTCTTT.

The chain carries TRBV18 and TRBJ1-2; unclear D gene. Trimming took off 0 bases at V and 4 bases at J, with 12 bases between the two ends. The length of the CDR3 is 15 residues. Germline V gene lookup returns CDR1 KGHSH and CDR2 LQKENI. CDR3 in amino acids: CASSPPSPGPYGYTF. DNA for the CDR3: TGTGCCAGCTCACCACCGAGCCCAGGACCCTATGGCTACACCTTC.

The V gene is TRBV2, the J gene TRBJ1-5; D possibly corresponds to TRBD1 (6 bases). V was cut by 3 bases and J by 4 bases, with 19 bases left in between. The germline V gene has CDR1 SNHLY and CDR2 FYNNEI. The CDR3 length is 17 residues. CDR3 nucleotide sequence: TGTGCCAGCAGTGATAGGGGAGGGGGGGGACCTAATCAGCCCCAGCATTTT. It is translated as CASSDRGGGGPNQPQHF.

The genes are TRBV28 and TRBJ2-5; D is unclear. Trimming took 5 bases from V and 7 from J, leaving 14 bases between them. The CDR3 has 13 residues. Germline-derived CDR1 and CDR2 are MDHEN and SYDVKM. CDR3 DNA sequence: TGTGCCAGCAGTCCCATGGGGTGGGGGACCCAGTACTTC. This translates into CASSPMGWGTQYF.

J is TRBJ2-3 and V is TRBV5-1; the D call may be TRBD1 or TRBD2 (5 bases each). V dropped 4 bases and J dropped 4 bases, with 10 bases sitting between them. This CDR3 is built from 13 residues. Germline loops: CDR1 SGHRS, CDR2 YFSETQ. The CDR3 DNA is TGCGCCAGCAGCGACGGGGACCCAGATACGCAGTATTTT. This codes for CASSDGDPDTQYF.

This clone was counted between two and nine times. The V and J genes are TRBV28 and TRBJ1-2, with 7 bases matching TRBD1. V trimming: 6 bases; J trimming: 8 bases; junction bases outside the gene matches: 6. The CDR3 length is 12 residues. Germline V gene lookup returns CDR1 MDHEN and CDR2 SYDVKM. CDR3: CASSLLQGGYTF. The CDR3 coding sequence is TGTGCCAGCAGCCTGCTACAGGGGGGCTACACCTTC.

The gene calls are TRBV7-2 and TRBJ2-1; D uncertain. CDR1 and CDR2 from the germline V gene are SGHTA and FQGNSA. Trimming cost V 2 bases and J 4 bases, with 3 bases left between them. This CDR3 contains 12 residues. CDR3 DNA: TGTGCCAGCAGCTTAATATACAATGAGCAGTTCTTC. It is translated as CASSLIYNEQFF.

J is TRBJ2-3 and V is TRBV6-6; D might be TRBD1 or TRBD2, each matching 5 bases. Germline values: CDR1 MNHNY, CDR2 SVGAGI (reference sequence). V lost 2 bases and J 2 bases, leaving 14 bases between the germline ends. The CDR3 length is 16 residues. The CDR3 coding sequence is TGTGCCAGCAGTTACGGTCGGGGCATTCCCACAGATACGCAGTATTTT. It is translated as CASSYGRGIPTDTQYF.

In nucleotides, the CDR3 is TGTGCCAGCTCCCGAACCGGGACAGGACCCCACGAGCAGTACTTC. Translated: CASSRTGTGPHEQYF. V gene TRBV18 combines with J gene TRBJ2-7; 8 bases map to TRBD1. CDR3 length: 15 residues. Germline V gene data show CDR1 as KGHSH and CDR2 as LQKENI. V shed 6 bases and J 5 bases; nucleotides not matched to a gene: 12. The full variable domain, its missing parts supplied by reference TRBV18 and TRBJ2-7, is NAGVMQNPRHLVRRRGQEARLRCSPMKGHSHVYWYRQLPEEGLKFMVYLQKENIIDESGMPKERFSAEFPKEGPSILRIQQVVRGDSAAYFCASSRTGTGPHEQYFGPGTRLTVT.

The chain joins TRBV28 to TRBJ2-5; D may be TRBD1 or TRBD2 (5 bases each). The DNA end is a closer match to TRBJ2-7, so the J assignment may be wrong. CDR1 is MDHEN and CDR2 is SYDVKM in the germline V gene. The CDR3 contains 11 residues. The CDR3 sequence: CASTTRGEQYF. The CDR3 coding sequence is TGTGCCAGCACTACGAGGGGCGAGCAGTACTTC.

V gene TRBV28 combines with J gene TRBJ1-4; 8 bases agree with TRBD1. The CDR3 runs 16 residues. Germline V CDR1 and CDR2: MDHEN, SYDVKM. Trimming took 5 bases from V and 8 from J; bases not matched to a gene: 13. CDR3 nucleotides: TGTGCCAGCAGTCCCACCGGACAGGGAAGGTTCGAAAAACTGTTTTTT. Amino acids: CASSPTGQGRFEKLFF.

J is TRBJ1-3 and V is TRBV6-5; 7 positions agree with TRBD1. This CDR3 region has 15 residues. Looked up from germline, CDR1 is MNHEY and CDR2 is SVGAGI. J lost 0 bases, V lost 6 bases, and 5 bases had no gene match. CDR3 residues: CASRTGQNSGNTIYF. DNA of the CDR3: TGTGCCAGCAGAACGGGACAGAACTCTGGAAACACCATATATTTT.

The chain couples TRBV19 to TRBJ2-7; 10 nucleotides agree with TRBD1. The CDR3 runs 15 residues. CDR1 LNHDA and CDR2 SQIVND come from the germline V gene (reference sequence). V was clipped by 7 bases and J by 5 bases; unmatched bases: 11. The CDR3 DNA reads as TGTGCCAGTATGGGCGTTGGGACAGGGGAGAACGAGCAGTACTTC. The encoded protein is CASMGVGTGENEQYF.

V and J are TRBV5-8 and TRBJ2-7; 10 bases match TRBD1. The J segment lost 5 bases and the V segment lost 4 bases, leaving 9 bases of the junction unmatched. Per germline, CDR1 SGHTS and CDR2 YDEGEE. The CDR3 has 15 amino acids. CDR3 amino acids: CASSGARDRGNEQYF. The CDR3 coding sequence is TGTGCCAGCAGCGGAGCCCGGGACAGGGGCAACGAGCAGTACTTC.

The chain joins TRBV5-1 to TRBJ1-4, with no clear D. The germline V gene has CDR1 SGHRS and CDR2 YFSETQ. V was trimmed by 0 bases and J by 6 bases, leaving 9 bases between them. This CDR3 is built from 14 residues. CDR3 residues: CASSLGREDEKLFF. As DNA, the CDR3 is TGCGCCAGCAGCTTGGGTAGGGAGGATGAAAAACTGTTTTTT.

This clone has just a few counts. The rearrangement uses TRBV19 and TRBJ2-1; no clear D. Trimming removed 1 base at V and 9 bases at J, with 10 bases between. In germline, CDR1 is LNHDA, CDR2 SQIVND (reference sequence). This CDR3 contains 13 residues. CDR3 sequence (DNA): TGTGCCAGTAGTATAGGCTCAACGATTGAGCAGTTCTTC. This encodes CASSIGSTIEQFF.

The chain uses TRBV11-2 and TRBJ2-5; 10 bases map to TRBD2. Germline V gene data show CDR1 as SGHAT and CDR2 as FQNNGV. The CDR3 spans 16 residues. V shed 3 bases and J 1 base; nucleotides not matched to a gene: 5. The CDR3 DNA is TGTGCCAGCAGCTTTACTAGCGGGACCCCCCAAGAGACCCAGTACTTC. It yields the protein CASSFTSGTPQETQYF.

V gene TRBV5-4 combines with J gene TRBJ2-3; 7 bases are a match to TRBD1. CDR1 and CDR2 (germline): SGHNT, YYREEE (reference sequence). With V trimmed by 6 bases and J by 6 bases, 7 bases remained unmatched. This CDR3 contains 13 residues. CDR3 sequence (DNA): TGTGCCAGCAAGGGACAGATTAGTGATACGCAGTATTTT. It codes for CASKGQISDTQYF. Complete variable domain (other parts from reference TRBV5-4 and TRBJ2-3): ETGVTQSPTHLIKTRGQQVTLRCSSQSGHNTVSWYQQALGQGPQFIFQYYREEENGRGNFPPRFSGLQFPNYSSELNVNALELDDSALYLCASKGQISDTQYFGPGTRLTVL.

The genes are TRBV18 and TRBJ1-4; no definite D call. Germline V CDR1 and CDR2: KGHSH, LQKENI. The CDR3 totals 15 residues. V shed 2 bases and J shed 6 bases, with 13 bases lying between them. CDR3 in amino acids: CASSPFSGSDEKLFF. The CDR3 nucleotides read TGTGCCAGCTCACCATTCTCTGGGTCAGATGAAAAACTGTTTTTT.

The J gene is TRBJ1-2, the V gene TRBV6-1; 8 bases are shared with TRBD1. CDR1 MNHNS and CDR2 SASEGT come from the germline V gene. V was clipped by 6 bases and J by 6 bases; unmatched bases: 6. The CDR3 is 13 residues long. The DNA for the CDR3 is TGTGCCAGCAGGCAAGGGACAGGTGATGGCTACACCTTC. It encodes CASRQGTGDGYTF.

V is TRBV7-2 and J is TRBJ2-1, with 7 bases lining up with TRBD2. The germline V gene has CDR1 SGHTA and CDR2 FQGNSA. CDR3 length equals 14 residues. The V segment lost 3 bases and the J segment 9 bases; nucleotides outside the gene matches: 8. CDR3: CASSFHPAGSEQFF. The CDR3 DNA reads TGTGCCAGCAGCTTTCATCCAGCGGGAAGTGAGCAGTTCTTC.

The gene calls are TRBV18 and TRBJ2-5, with a tentative D call TRBD1 (5 bases). The V end lost 2 bases, the J end lost 1 base, and 17 bases lay between the germline ends. The CDR3 sequence is 17 residues long. The germline gives CDR1 KGHSH, CDR2 LQKENI. The CDR3 sequence is CASSPRDSLGVQETQYF. In DNA, the CDR3 is TGTGCCAGCTCACCAAGGGATTCGTTAGGGGTCCAAGAGACCCAGTACTTC.

The chain recombines TRBV29-1 with TRBJ2-5; TRBD2 matches 14 bases. Germline CDR1 and CDR2: SQVTM and ANQGSEA. The CDR3 spans 14 residues. Trimming removed 6 bases from V and 5 bases from J; junction bases left unmatched: 5. The CDR3 nucleotides read TGCAGCGTGGGGACTAGCGGGAGCGGTGAGACCCAGTACTTC. Translation: CSVGTSGSGETQYF.

This chain connects TRBV4-2 to TRBJ2-7; D assignment may be TRBD1 or TRBD2 (6 bases each). CDR1 LGHNA and CDR2 YNFKEQ come from the germline V gene. The CDR3 has 16 residues. V was trimmed by 1 base and J by 4 bases, leaving 17 bases between them. The CDR3 is CASSQVQGGSGYEQYF. The CDR3 bases are TGTGCCAGCAGCCAAGTTCAAGGGGGTAGCGGTTACGAGCAGTACTTC.

The rearrangement joins TRBV10-3 to TRBJ2-7, with TRBD2 matching 10 bases. The germline V gene encodes CDR1 ENHRY and CDR2 SYGVKD. This CDR3 is built from 14 residues. The V and J ends lost 8 bases and 7 bases, in that order; junction bases with no gene match: 11. DNA for the CDR3: TGTGCCATCGCACCTCTAGCGGGAGTAGAAGAGCAGTACTTC. It codes for CAIAPLAGVEEQYF.

This CDR3 reads CASSPKQYEQYF. The CDR3 nucleotides are TGTGCCAGCAGCCCGAAACAATACGAGCAGTACTTC. The chain links TRBV28 to TRBJ2-5; D gene uncertain. Gene TRBJ2-7 matches the end of the DNA better, so the J call may be wrong. The CDR3 covers 12 residues. CDR1 and CDR2 (germline): MDHEN, SYDVKM.

This sequence joins TRBV27 and TRBJ1-4; 7 nucleotides agree with TRBD1. Germline assignment: CDR1 MNHEY and CDR2 SMNVEV (reference sequence). The CDR3 is 19 residues long. V shed 3 bases, J shed 4 bases, and the junction held 17 bases outside the gene matches. This CDR3 is CASSFYRQGGLRRNEKLFF. The CDR3 DNA follows: TGTGCCAGCAGTTTCTACCGCCAGGGGGGTCTTCGACGTAATGAAAAACTGTTTTTT.

The genes are TRBV30 and TRBJ1-2; the D gene is possibly TRBD1 (6 bases). The CDR3 has 14 residues. Trimming took off 3 bases at V and 8 bases at J, with 19 bases between the two ends. Germline values: CDR1 GTSNPN, CDR2 SVGIG (reference sequence). CDR3 residues: CAWSRDTSRSGYTF. The CDR3 DNA reads TGTGCCTGGAGCCGGGACACTTCTCGATCCGGCTACACCTTC.